Below, one T cell receptor (beta chain) is given with its context. The antigen is not known. This may be a read error: a much more frequent sequence differs by one nucleotide. This specimen comes from a study of identical twins. Study-wide results and caveats: Out-of-frame alpha sequences common to twins exhibited a surplus of low generation probability. Out-of-frame beta sequences exhibited a weaker degree of excess twin sharing.

CDR3 size: 15 residues. Per germline, CDR1 LNHNV and CDR2 YYDKDF (reference sequence). A universal primer site came from template switching; cDNA carried unique molecular identifiers. Via MiXCR, TCRdb re-called the 5' RACE reads, giving one row per CDR3 protein. Altogether more than 250,000 distinct CDR3 sequences are present, roughly 8.6% being singletons, with the ten largest covering less than 2.5%. The same data also contributed to another study, on yellow fever vaccine responses in identical twins. This second study notes: In identical twins, vaccine T cell responses appeared partly shared and partly individual.

The rearrangement links TRBV15 to TRBJ2-1; D might be TRBD1 or TRBD2, each matching 5 bases. The sequencing input was memory (CD45RO+) T cells sorted from blood. This TCR was recovered from a woman younger than 35 in good health. The CDR3 bases are TGTGCCACCAGCAGAGAAGGGGAGTCCTACAATGAGCAGCTCTTC. It codes for CATSREGESYNEQLF.